This TCR beta chain was profiled in a study of blood T cell repertoires in COVID-19. The protocol was immunoSEQ multiplex PCR, while the TCRdb copy is restricted to in-frame clones and leaves out a portion. The sample includes 150,000 or so clones, about 82% of them seen just once. Sample: peripheral blood. The sequence was collected from a woman aged 35 to 49 with active or convalescent COVID-19.

The CDR3 here is CASSAGDRGRTDTQYF. The CDR3 DNA reads as TGCGCCAGCAGTGCTGGGGACAGGGGAAGGACAGATACGCAGTATTTT. The V and J genes are TRBV10-1 and TRBJ2-3; 10 positions agree with TRBD1. Germline CDR1 reads WNHNN; CDR2 reads SYGVQD (reference sequence). The CDR3 is made up of 16 amino acids. The junction had 7 bases not matched to a gene; V was cut back by 4 bases and J by 3 bases.